What follows are 32 T cell receptor beta chains derived from one specimen sequenced in a study of T-cell memory formation after mild COVID-19. TCRdb itself ran the 5' RACE reads through MiXCR, one entry per CDR3 protein. The repertoire holds some 330,000 distinct CDR3 sequences, roughly 21% seen once, with around 12% in the top ten. The sequenced material came from PBMCs or a T cell subset sorted from them (not recorded which). The origin of the receptors is an adult woman who had mild COVID-19 (a few samples of this study predate the infection). Cell type and time point are not known.

This sequence joins TRBV6-5 and TRBJ2-1; possible D gene TRBD2, 6 bases. Germline CDR1 MNHEY, CDR2 SVGAGI. This CDR3 is 15 amino acids long. The V and J ends lost 2 bases and 0 bases respectively, with 8 bases between them. The CDR3, as DNA: TGTGCCAGCAGTTACGGCGGGGACTCCTACAATGAGCAGTTCTTC. This sequence encodes CASSYGGDSYNEQFF.

This chain uses TRBV4-1 with TRBJ1-1; D not resolved. Germline V gene sequence: CDR1 MGHRA, CDR2 YSYEKL. The germline V and J ends were trimmed by 0 bases and 0 bases, with 11 bases remaining between them. The CDR3 is 16 amino acids. CDR3 loop: CASSQDDRAMNTEAFF. The DNA of the CDR3 is TGCGCCAGCAGCCAAGATGATCGGGCGATGAACACTGAAGCTTTCTTT.

This clonotype turned up a few times. As the CDR3 is not closed by the conserved phenylalanine or tryptophan, this likely results from a read error. The chain links TRBV2 to TRBJ2-5, with no clear D. This CDR3 contains 13 residues. Trimming removed 7 bases from V and 3 bases from J, with 12 bases in between. Germline values: CDR1 SNHLY, CDR2 FYNNEI. This CDR3 is CASTKEYKETQYS. The DNA for the CDR3 is TGTGCCAGCACTAAGGAGTACAAAGAGACCCAGTACTCC.

This clonotype has a count of ten or more. The V and J genes are TRBV27 and TRBJ1-2, with D possibly matching TRBD1 (5 bases). This CDR3 region has 14 residues. Trimming cost V 0 bases and J 4 bases, with 9 bases left between them. Germline V lookup: CDR1 MNHEY, CDR2 SMNVEV (reference sequence). DNA for the CDR3: TGTGCCAGCAGTTTATCGTGGGACTCCTATGGCTACACCTTC. Residues: CASSLSWDSYGYTF.

The genes are TRBV15 and TRBJ2-1; tentatively, D is TRBD2 (6 bases). Between the trimmed V and J ends, which lost 7 bases and 4 bases, there was a span of 20 bases. The CDR3 extends over 16 amino acids. Germline values: CDR1 LNHNV, CDR2 YYDKDF (reference sequence). The DNA for the CDR3 is TGTGCCACCACGGGTTTGTACGGGGGACGTTACAATGAGCAGTTCTTC. Encoded protein: CATTGLYGGRYNEQFF.

The V call is TRBV12-3 or TRBV12-4, the J call TRBJ1-1, with a tentative D call TRBD1 (5 bases). The ends were cut back, 6 bases at V and 1 base at J, with 15 bases in the middle. This CDR3 contains 15 residues. The CDR3 coding sequence is TGTGCCAGCAGGGGGGGACTCGGCAGGAACACTGAAGCTTTCTTT. Protein: CASRGGLGRNTEAFF.

This chain uses TRBV7-6 with TRBJ2-5; 8 nucleotides line up with TRBD1. The CDR3 spans 13 residues. Germline trimming cut 6 bases from V and 4 bases from J; bases unmatched to any gene: 4. The germline CDR1 and CDR2 sequences are SGHVS and FNYEAQ. CDR3 residues: CASRAGQGETQYF. CDR3 sequence (DNA): TGTGCCAGCAGGGCCGGACAGGGAGAGACCCAGTACTTC. Complete variable domain (other parts from reference TRBV7-6 and TRBJ2-5): GAGVSQSPRYKVTKRGQDVALRCDPISGHVSLYWYRQALGQGPEFLTYFNYEAQQDKSGLPNDRFSAERPEGSISTLTIQRTEQRDSAMYRCASRAGQGETQYFGPGTRLLVL.

This clonotype was detected ten times or more. The gene calls are TRBV4-1 and TRBJ1-2; perhaps TRBD1 as D (6 bases). Looked up from germline, CDR1 is MGHRA and CDR2 is YSYEKL. Trimming stripped 1 base from V and 3 bases from J, with 15 bases between. The CDR3 spans 16 residues. The CDR3 loop is CASSQGGLKGHYGYTF. CDR3 nucleotides: TGCGCCAGCAGCCAAGGGGGGCTCAAGGGGCACTATGGCTACACCTTC.

The V gene is TRBV7-8, the J gene TRBJ1-2; maybe TRBD1 (6 bases). Germline V lookup: CDR1 SGHVS, CDR2 FQNEAQ. This CDR3 comprises 16 residues. The ends were cut back, 1 base at V and 1 base at J, with 13 bases in the middle. The CDR3 DNA sequence: TGTGCCAGCAGCTTAGTCGCAGGGGCGGGTAACTATGGCTACACCTTC. This encodes CASSLVAGAGNYGYTF. Drawing the rest from reference TRBV7-8 and TRBJ1-2, the complete variable domain is GAGVSQSPRYKVAKRGQDVALRCDPISGHVSLFWYQQALGQGPEFLTYFQNEAQLDKSGLPSDRFFAERPEGSVSTLKIQRTQQEDSAVYLCASSLVAGAGNYGYTFGSGTRLTVV.

Concerning this clonotype itself: The germline gene is not matched at one end of the junction; a read error may be the cause. V is TRBV5-8 and J is TRBJ1-2; 8 bases fit TRBD1. CDR3 length equals 17 residues. Germline CDR1 is SGHTS and CDR2 is YDEGEE. DNA of the CDR3: TGTGCCAGCAGCAGGCTACGGACAGGGTCGGCTAACTATGGCTTCACCTTC. Its protein product is CASSRLRTGSANYGFTF.

This clonotype showed up just a few times. This sequence joins TRBV6-2 or TRBV6-3 and TRBJ2-1, with D possibly being TRBD1 (5 bases). Germline values: CDR1 MNHEY, CDR2 SVGEGT. The CDR3 extends over 13 amino acids. The V and J ends lost 6 bases and 4 bases respectively, with 10 bases between them. The CDR3 region has the DNA TGTGCCAGCAGCCAGGACAAGTACAATGAGCAGTTCTTC. Translating gives CASSQDKYNEQFF.

The genes are TRBV5-1 and TRBJ2-7, with TRBD2 identical over 10 bases. Germline V CDR1 and CDR2: SGHRS, YFSETQ. Unmatched junction bases numbered 11, after V lost 5 bases and J lost 3 bases. CDR3 length equals 16 residues. CDR3 protein: CASSLTLAGTVYEQYF. CDR3 DNA: TGCGCCAGCAGTTTAACACTAGCGGGAACGGTCTACGAGCAGTACTTC.

The V call is TRBV12-3 or TRBV12-4, the J call TRBJ1-2; the D is unclear. The CDR3 is 15 amino acids. V lost 3 bases and J 6 bases, leaving 17 bases between the germline ends. CDR3 residues: CASSFREDQLNGYTF. CDR3 DNA sequence: TGTGCCAGCAGTTTTAGGGAGGACCAACTAAATGGCTACACCTTC.

Written as DNA, the CDR3 is TGCAGTGCTAGGATTAGCGGGGTCTACAATGAGCAGTTCTTC. This translates into CSARISGVYNEQFF. The V call is TRBV20-1, the J call TRBJ2-1; 8 positions match TRBD2. J was trimmed by 3 bases and V by 3 bases; bases with no gene match: 4. Germline V CDR1 and CDR2: DFQATT, SNEGSKA (reference sequence). The CDR3 sequence is 14 residues long.

In this sample, this clonotype turned up a few times. This rearrangement joins TRBV5-6 to TRBJ1-2; D gene unclear. Germline V gives CDR1 SGHDT, CDR2 YYEEEE. The CDR3 contains 14 residues. Trimming took off 0 bases at V and 4 bases at J, with 10 bases between the two ends. CDR3 protein: CASSLAQSGYGYTF. CDR3 in DNA: TGTGCCAGCAGCTTGGCCCAGTCTGGCTATGGCTACACCTTC.

The V and J genes are TRBV9 and TRBJ2-2, with D tentatively TRBD1 (5 bases). The CDR3 extends over 12 amino acids. Per the germline V gene, CDR1 is SGDLS and CDR2 is YYNGEE. Trimming shortened V by 6 bases and J by 7 bases, and 10 bases separated the two germline ends. CDR3 loop: CASTQGNGELFF. For the CDR3, the DNA is TGTGCCAGCACCCAGGGCAACGGGGAGCTGTTTTTT.

The genes are TRBV30 and TRBJ2-2, with 7 bases fitting TRBD2. CDR1 GTSNPN and CDR2 SVGIG come from the germline V gene (reference sequence). Unmatched junction bases numbered 4, after V lost 5 bases and J lost 4 bases. The CDR3 consists of 13 residues. The chain's CDR3 is CAWGGDGTGELFF. CDR3 DNA sequence: TGTGCCTGGGGGGGGGATGGCACCGGGGAGCTGTTTTTT.

The CDR3 here is CSVQYSGANVLTF. The CDR3 nucleotides are TGCAGCGTCCAGTACTCTGGGGCCAACGTCCTGACTTTC. The rearrangement uses TRBV29-1 and TRBJ2-6, with unresolved D. CDR1 and CDR2 (germline): SQVTM, ANQGSEA. The CDR3 is made up of 13 amino acids. The V and J ends lost 6 bases and 0 bases respectively, with 6 bases between them. Full variable domain (outside the CDR3, taken from reference TRBV29-1 and TRBJ2-6): SAVISQKPSRDICQRGTSLTIQCQVDSQVTMMFWYRQQPGQSLTLIATANQGSEATYESGFVIDKFPISRPNLTFSTLTVSNMSPEDSSIYLCSVQYSGANVLTFGAGSRLTVL.

The chain carries TRBV12-3 or TRBV12-4 and TRBJ1-1, with D uncertain. The CDR3 has 16 amino acids. Trimming shortened V by 5 bases and J by 0 bases, and 16 bases separated the two germline ends. This CDR3 reads CASSPHPGFMNTEAFF. CDR3 sequence (DNA): TGTGCCAGCAGTCCCCACCCAGGATTCATGAACACTGAAGCTTTCTTT.

This clonotype has more than one count but fewer than ten. The chain has TRBV7-9 and TRBJ2-7, with 7 nucleotides matching TRBD1. The CDR3 has 13 residues. Losses at the gene ends were 10 bases for V and 2 bases for J; bases not matched to a gene: 8. Germline V gives CDR1 SEHNR, CDR2 FQNEAQ (reference sequence). CDR3 amino acids: CATSRTGTYEQYF. Here the CDR3 DNA reads TGTGCCACCTCAAGGACAGGAACCTACGAGCAGTACTTC.

This rearrangement joins TRBV4-2 to TRBJ1-2; perhaps TRBD1 as D (5 bases). Germline V CDR1 and CDR2: LGHNA, YNFKEQ. Trimming removed 1 base at V and 6 bases at J, with 15 bases between. The CDR3 loop spans 15 amino acids. CDR3 amino acids: CASSQAMGQGDGYTF. The DNA for the CDR3 is TGTGCCAGCAGCCAAGCCATGGGGCAGGGAGATGGCTACACCTTC.

The chain combines TRBV7-2 with TRBJ2-7; 9 positions agree with TRBD1. CDR3 length: 15 amino acids. Per germline, CDR1 SGHTA and CDR2 FQGNSA. V lost 4 bases and J lost 5; bases outside the gene matches: 9. The chain's CDR3 is CASSSQGDRVHEQYF. CDR3 coding DNA: TGTGCCAGCAGCTCCCAAGGGGACAGGGTACACGAGCAGTACTTC.

The sample holds a few counts of this clonotype. V and J are TRBV29-1 and TRBJ2-5; D may be TRBD1 (5 bases). V shed 8 bases and J shed 1 base, with 14 bases lying between them. The germline gives CDR1 SQVTM, CDR2 ANQGSEA. The CDR3 has 13 residues. The CDR3 reads CSIEGAVQETQYF. The DNA of the CDR3 is TGCAGCATCGAAGGGGCGGTCCAAGAGACCCAGTACTTC.

Only a few counts were recorded for this clonotype. The chain uses TRBV7-6 and TRBJ1-1, with D possibly TRBD1 on 5 matching bases. The germline V and J ends were trimmed by 5 bases and 11 bases, with 24 bases remaining between them. The CDR3 contains 15 residues. Germline V gene data show CDR1 as SGHVS and CDR2 as FNYEAQ. The CDR3 nucleotides are TGTGCCAGCAGCCCCCCGGGGGGGGACTCCACTTCGGCTTTCTTT. It specifies CASSPPGGDSTSAFF. The whole variable domain, remainder taken from reference TRBV7-6 and TRBJ1-1, is GAGVSQSPRYKVTKRGQDVALRCDPISGHVSLYWYRQALGQGPEFLTYFNYEAQQDKSGLPNDRFSAERPEGSISTLTIQRTEQRDSAMYRCASSPPGGDSTSAFFGQGTRLTVV.

The sample holds a few counts of this clonotype. The rearrangement joins TRBV20-1 to TRBJ2-3, with TRBD2 as a possible D gene (7 bases). The CDR3 is 16 amino acids. Between the trimmed V and J ends, which lost 2 bases and 0 bases, there was a span of 15 bases. Germline V gene lookup returns CDR1 DFQATT and CDR2 SNEGSKA (reference sequence). The CDR3 is CSARSGGHSSTDTQYF. In DNA form, the CDR3 reads TGCAGTGCTAGATCGGGGGGACATTCTAGCACAGATACGCAGTATTTT.

The table lists this clonotype with a few counts. This sequence joins TRBV5-1 and TRBJ2-1, with a tentative D call TRBD2 (6 bases). There are 17 residues in the CDR3. CDR1 is SGHRS and CDR2 is YFSETQ in the germline V gene. The V and J ends lost 4 bases and 6 bases respectively, with 23 bases between them. In DNA, the CDR3 is TGCGCCAGCAGCCCAATCCCGACTAGTCATACCCCCAATGAGCAGTTCTTC. Residues: CASSPIPTSHTPNEQFF.

This clonotype showed up just a few times. The rearrangement uses TRBV24-1 and TRBJ2-3; 7 nucleotides line up with TRBD2. The CDR3 extends over 16 amino acids. Losses at the gene ends were 4 bases for V and 0 bases for J; bases not matched to a gene: 6. The germline V gene encodes CDR1 KGHDR and CDR2 SFDVKD. CDR3 sequence: CATSEEGTTSTDTQYF. CDR3 DNA sequence: TGTGCCACCAGTGAGGAAGGGACTACAAGCACAGATACGCAGTATTTT.

This clonotype was seen only a few times. The chain employs TRBV18 and TRBJ2-1; 10 nucleotides line up with TRBD2. Germline loops: CDR1 KGHSH, CDR2 LQKENI. V lost 4 bases to trimming and J lost 10 bases; unmatched junction nucleotides: 10. This CDR3 has 15 amino acids. The CDR3 DNA reads TGTGCCAGCTCACGAGGGACTAGCGCCGTCCGGGAGCAGTTCTTC. The encoded protein is CASSRGTSAVREQFF.

This clonotype was counted between two and nine times. J is TRBJ1-5 and V is TRBV18, with TRBD1 matching over 7 bases. CDR3 length equals 14 residues. Trimming took 2 bases from V and 11 from J; bases not matched to a gene: 9. Germline-derived CDR1 and CDR2 are KGHSH and LQKENI. The CDR3 sequence: CASSPDRVGKAQHF. CDR3 coding DNA: TGTGCCAGCTCACCAGACAGGGTGGGTAAGGCCCAGCATTTT. The whole variable domain, remainder taken from reference TRBV18 and TRBJ1-5, is NAGVMQNPRHLVRRRGQEARLRCSPMKGHSHVYWYRQLPEEGLKFMVYLQKENIIDESGMPKERFSAEFPKEGPSILRIQQVVRGDSAAYFCASSPDRVGKAQHFGDGTRLSIL.

This rearrangement joins TRBV20-1 to TRBJ2-3; possibly TRBD1 or TRBD2 for D (5 bases each). CDR1 DFQATT and CDR2 SNEGSKA come from the germline V gene (reference sequence). V lost 4 bases to trimming and J lost 3 bases, with 17 bases between them. This CDR3 has 15 amino acids. The CDR3 spells CSAILREGGTDTQYF. CDR3 in DNA: TGCAGTGCTATTCTCAGGGAAGGAGGAACAGATACGCAGTATTTT.

V gene TRBV9 combines with J gene TRBJ1-1; TRBD1 might be the D (6 bases). Germline-derived CDR1 and CDR2 are SGDLS and YYNGEE. The CDR3 sequence is 14 residues long. Trimming took 4 bases from V and 1 from J, leaving 11 bases between them. The CDR3 is CASSPPTGNTEAFF. CDR3 sequence (DNA): TGTGCCAGCAGCCCGCCGACAGGGAACACTGAAGCTTTCTTT.

This rearrangement joins TRBV5-6 to TRBJ1-2, with TRBD1 identical over 8 bases. Losses at the gene ends were 4 bases for V and 3 bases for J; bases not matched to a gene: 14. The CDR3 is 17 amino acids. Looked up from germline, CDR1 is SGHDT and CDR2 is YYEEEE. The CDR3 DNA is TGTGCCAGCAGCCGTGACAGGGGCGTCTTGATTGACTATGGCTACACCTTC. This translates into CASSRDRGVLIDYGYTF.